The 30 T cell receptor beta chains below come from one sample, sequenced in a study of OX40 agonist ivuxolimab in advanced cancers. The repertoire was sequenced with immunoSEQ multiplex PCR; TCRdb's copy has only in-frame clones and lacks some. This sample has tens of thousands of clones, with around 94% found just once. The sample consisted of CD4+ or CD8+ T cells sorted from blood, taken in a trial of the OX40 agonist ivuxolimab. The receptors were gathered from an adult with an advanced solid tumor such as melanoma, head and neck, liver or kidney cancer.

The gene calls are TRBV27 and TRBJ2-7; perhaps TRBD2 as D (5 bases). V lost 3 bases and J 1 base, leaving 10 bases between the germline ends. The CDR3 loop spans 14 amino acids. Germline-derived CDR1 and CDR2 are MNHEY and SMNVEV (reference sequence). Here the CDR3 DNA reads TGTGCCAGCAGTTTGGCTAGCTTTTCCTACGAGCAGTACTTC. Translated: CASSLASFSYEQYF.

The V call is TRBV5-1, the J call TRBJ1-1, with TRBD1 as a possible D gene (6 bases). The germline gives CDR1 SGHRS, CDR2 YFSETQ. This CDR3 is built from 17 residues. The V end was cut by 4 bases, the J end by 0 bases, with 19 bases between. The chain's CDR3 is CASSPRQDAYMNTEAFF. CDR3 in DNA: TGCGCCAGCAGCCCAAGACAGGATGCATACATGAACACTGAAGCTTTCTTT.

The gene calls are TRBV6-5 and TRBJ2-1, with 7 bases aligning to TRBD1. The CDR3 totals 12 residues. The germline CDR1 and CDR2 sequences are MNHEY and SVGAGI. J gave up 8 bases and V 5 bases, and 3 bases lay outside the gene matches. CDR3 DNA: TGTGCCAGCAGTAACACAGGGGATGAGCAGTTCTTC. Its translation: CASSNTGDEQFF.

The chain combines TRBV12-5 with TRBJ2-1, with TRBD1 as a possible D gene (6 bases). With 2 bases removed from V and 2 bases from J, the gap between germline ends came to 19 bases. The CDR3 covers 18 residues. Germline V CDR1 and CDR2: LGHNT, FRNRAP. CDR3 bases: TGTGCTAGTGGTTTGCGCCCTGGGGTGAGACAGGCCTACAATGAGCAGTTCTTC. Its protein is CASGLRPGVRQAYNEQFF.

V usage is TRBV29-1 and J usage is TRBJ2-3; 8 bases fit TRBD2. Trimming cost V 5 bases and J 5 bases; bases outside gene matches: 9. CDR1 SQVTM and CDR2 ANQGSEA come from the germline V gene. The CDR3 loop spans 14 amino acids. DNA for the CDR3: TGCAGCGTTTATGTCGGGGGGGCCGAAGATACGCAGTATTTT. This codes for CSVYVGGAEDTQYF.

V usage is TRBV6-5 and J usage is TRBJ2-7, with 9 bases matching TRBD1. Losses at the gene ends were 10 bases for V and 3 bases for J; bases not matched to a gene: 7. CDR3 length: 13 amino acids. Per germline, CDR1 MNHEY and CDR2 SVGAGI. CDR3 coding DNA: TGTGCCACCCAGGACAGGGGCAACTACGAGCAGTACTTC. This translates into CATQDRGNYEQYF.

V is TRBV7-2 and J is TRBJ1-5, with TRBD1 as a possible D gene (5 bases). V lost 8 bases to trimming and J lost 7 bases, with 18 bases between them. This CDR3 contains 14 residues. Germline loops: CDR1 SGHTA, CDR2 FQGNSA. Here the CDR3 DNA reads TGTGCCAGCGCGACGAGGGGACCGTGGCAGCCCCAGCATTTT. It yields the protein CASATRGPWQPQHF.

The chain carries TRBV9 and TRBJ1-5, with D possibly TRBD1 on 6 matching bases. The CDR3 covers 15 residues. V lost 6 bases and J 2 bases, leaving 15 bases between the germline ends. Germline CDR1 reads SGDLS; CDR2 reads YYNGEE. The CDR3 loop is CASNEGGWGNQPQHF. CDR3 bases: TGTGCCAGCAACGAGGGGGGATGGGGCAATCAGCCCCAGCATTTT. The variable domain in full, completed from reference TRBV9 and TRBJ1-5, reads DSGVTQTPKHLITATGQRVTLRCSPRSGDLSVYWYQQSLDQGLQFLIQYYNGEERAKGNILERFSAQQFPDLHSELNLSSLELGDSALYFCASNEGGWGNQPQHFGDGTRLSIL.

The chain links TRBV4-1 to TRBJ1-4; no clear D. The germline gives CDR1 MGHRA, CDR2 YSYEKL. The CDR3 length is 15 residues. The V end lost 4 bases, the J end lost 3 bases, and 12 bases lay between the germline ends. As DNA, the CDR3 is TGCGCCAGCAGCCTCCGACACGCTTCTAATGAAAAACTGTTTTTT. The encoded protein is CASSLRHASNEKLFF.

The V gene is TRBV11-3, the J gene TRBJ2-1, with TRBD2 matching over 9 bases. V was pared by 4 bases and J by 12 bases, with 4 bases of the junction left unmatched. The CDR3 extends over 12 amino acids. Germline-derived CDR1 and CDR2 are SGHNT and YENEEA. CDR3 protein: CASSSLTSGQFF. For the CDR3, the DNA is TGTGCCAGCAGCTCCTTGACTAGCGGGCAGTTCTTC.

The sample holds a few counts of this clone. The chain joins TRBV29-1 to TRBJ1-1; no reliable D call. Germline V lookup: CDR1 SQVTM, CDR2 ANQGSEA. V dropped 0 bases and J dropped 0 bases, with 11 bases sitting between them. This CDR3 region has 15 residues. CDR3 sequence reads: CSVEEEGGMNTEAFF. The CDR3 nucleotides read TGCAGCGTTGAAGAGGAGGGTGGGATGAACACTGAAGCTTTCTTT.

This sequence joins TRBV4-3 and TRBJ2-2, with D perhaps matching TRBD1 or TRBD2 (6 bases each). Trimming removed 1 base from V and 6 bases from J, with 18 bases in between. The CDR3 length is 17 residues. CDR1 and CDR2 from the germline V gene are LGHNA and YSLEER. CDR3 nucleotide sequence: TGCGCCAGCAGCCAAGGGAGGGCCAGGGGCGTAGCCGGGGAGCTGTTTTTT. Translating it yields CASSQGRARGVAGELFF.

This rearrangement joins TRBV19 to TRBJ1-1, with D unresolved. The germline V and J ends were trimmed by 6 bases and 3 bases, with 8 bases remaining between them. In germline, CDR1 is LNHDA, CDR2 SQIVND (reference sequence). The CDR3 contains 12 residues. As DNA, the CDR3 is TGTGCCAGTAGGGCGGGGTACACTGAAGCTTTCTTT. This gives the protein CASRAGYTEAFF.

Worth noting for this clone: One junction end disagrees with the germline gene, perhaps due to a read error. V usage is TRBV9 and J usage is TRBJ1-2; unclear D gene. The V gene's germline CDR1 is SGDLS and CDR2 YYNGEE. The CDR3 sequence is 8 residues long. CDR3 residues: CASSVGVF. The CDR3 nucleotides are TGTGCCAGCAGCGTAGGAGTCTTC. The full variable domain, rest sourced from reference TRBV9 and TRBJ1-2, is DSGVTQTPKHLITATGQRVTLRCSPRSGDLSVYWYQQSLDQGLQFLIQYYNGEERAKGNILERFSAQQFPDLHSELNLSSLELGDSALYFCASSVGVFGSGTRLTVV.

J is TRBJ1-1 and V is TRBV19; D is perhaps TRBD1 (5 bases). Germline CDR1 and CDR2: LNHDA and SQIVND (reference sequence). The V and J ends lost 3 bases and 4 bases respectively, with 12 bases between them. The CDR3 covers 14 residues. This chain's CDR3 is CASSIRSGGTEAFF. CDR3 nucleotides: TGTGCCAGTAGTATTAGATCGGGGGGCACTGAAGCTTTCTTT.

For the CDR3, the DNA is TGCGCCAGCAGCCAAAGACCGGGACTAGCGGGAGATGAGCAGTACTTC. This gives the protein CASSQRPGLAGDEQYF. V and J are TRBV4-1 and TRBJ2-7, with 14 bases identical to TRBD2. In germline, CDR1 is MGHRA, CDR2 YSYEKL. The V gene end was trimmed by 2 bases and the J gene end by 7 bases; junction bases not matched to a gene: 7. This CDR3 spans 16 amino acids.

The DNA for the CDR3 is TGTGCCAGCAGCTTAGAGGTGGCTAGCGGGGGCGCCGGGGAGCTGTTTTTT. Translated, it gives CASSLEVASGGAGELFF. V is TRBV7-6 and J is TRBJ2-2, with 10 positions matching TRBD2. The germline V gene encodes CDR1 SGHVS and CDR2 FNYEAQ. The CDR3 is 17 residues long. With V trimmed by 1 base and J by 6 bases, 8 bases remained unmatched. The whole variable domain, remainder taken from reference TRBV7-6 and TRBJ2-2, is GAGVSQSPRYKVTKRGQDVALRCDPISGHVSLYWYRQALGQGPEFLTYFNYEAQQDKSGLPNDRFSAERPEGSISTLTIQRTEQRDSAMYRCASSLEVASGGAGELFFGEGSRLTVL.

V usage is TRBV7-9 and J usage is TRBJ2-7; 8 nucleotides agree with TRBD1. Germline CDR1 SEHNR, CDR2 FQNEAQ (reference sequence). V shed 6 bases, J shed 2 bases, and the junction held 9 bases outside the gene matches. The CDR3 covers 15 residues. The CDR3 is CASRGSQGAPYEQYF. In DNA form, the CDR3 reads TGTGCCAGCAGGGGGTCCCAGGGGGCGCCCTACGAGCAGTACTTC.

This chain connects TRBV10-3 to TRBJ2-7, with D hard to call. The CDR3 sequence is 14 residues long. V was trimmed by 0 bases and J by 2 bases, leaving 8 bases between them. The germline CDR1 and CDR2 sequences are ENHRY and SYGVKD. The CDR3 spells CAISESELTYEQYF. DNA of the CDR3: TGTGCCATCAGTGAGTCGGAGCTAACCTACGAGCAGTACTTC.

The CDR3 DNA follows: TGTGCCAGCAGCGTAGGATTCGGGACGCGCAGCTCCTACAATGAGCAGTTCTTC. This encodes CASSVGFGTRSSYNEQFF. The chain carries TRBV9 and TRBJ2-1; D could derive from TRBD1 or TRBD2 (5 bases each). Germline V gene lookup returns CDR1 SGDLS and CDR2 YYNGEE. The CDR3 has 18 amino acids. V gave up 0 bases and J gave up 0 bases, with 16 bases separating them.

The rearrangement joins TRBV6-6 to TRBJ2-7, with 11 bases fitting TRBD1. In germline, CDR1 is MNHNY, CDR2 SVGAGI (reference sequence). This CDR3 spans 14 amino acids. With 4 bases clipped from V and 4 bases from J, the junction kept 3 bases outside the gene matches. The DNA for the CDR3 is TGTGCCAGCAGTTTCCGGGACAGGGGGTACGAGCAGTACTTC. Protein sequence: CASSFRDRGYEQYF.

The V call is TRBV9, the J call TRBJ1-2; 9 bases map to TRBD1. There are 16 residues in the CDR3. With 4 bases clipped from V and 3 bases from J, the junction kept 10 bases outside the gene matches. Germline V gives CDR1 SGDLS, CDR2 YYNGEE. CDR3 loop: CASSPSGQGNDYGYTF. The CDR3 bases are TGTGCCAGCAGCCCCTCGGGACAGGGAAATGACTATGGCTACACCTTC.

The CDR3 sequence: CASSHETRGSSYEQYF. CDR3 sequence (DNA): TGTGCCAGCAGCCACGAGACTAGGGGAAGCTCCTACGAGCAGTACTTC. The V and J genes are TRBV4-2 and TRBJ2-7, with D possibly matching TRBD2 (6 bases). The germline CDR1 and CDR2 sequences are LGHNA and YNFKEQ. Trimming removed 3 bases from V and 0 bases from J, with 15 bases in between. The CDR3 totals 16 residues.

The chain combines TRBV4-3 with TRBJ1-1, with 7 bases aligning to TRBD1. CDR3 size: 14 residues. V was clipped by 0 bases and J by 4 bases; unmatched bases: 2. Germline CDR1 is LGHNA and CDR2 is YSLEER. The CDR3 DNA is TGCGCCAGCAGCCAAGAGTCAGGGGGCACTGAAGCTTTCTTT. Its translation is CASSQESGGTEAFF.

The chain combines TRBV28 with TRBJ2-1, with a tentative D call TRBD2 (6 bases). CDR1 MDHEN and CDR2 SYDVKM come from the germline V gene. Trimming left V 2 bases short and J 0 bases short, with 11 bases between. This CDR3 region has 16 residues. DNA of the CDR3: TGTGCCAGCAGTTTAGGAGCCGGGAGCTCCTACAATGAGCAGTTCTTC. Its translation is CASSLGAGSSYNEQFF. Using reference TRBV28 and TRBJ2-1 for the parts outside the CDR3, the full variable domain is DVKVTQSSRYLVKRTGEKVFLECVQDMDHENMFWYRQDPGLGLRLIYFSYDVKMKEKGDIPEGYSVSREKKERFSLILESASTNQTSMYLCASSLGAGSSYNEQFFGPGTRLTVL.

This clone was found once. The chain links TRBV5-1 to TRBJ2-7; TRBD1 aligns across 9 bases. Germline CDR1 SGHRS, CDR2 YFSETQ. The J segment lost 6 bases and the V segment lost 3 bases, leaving 13 bases of the junction unmatched. The CDR3 is 16 residues long. The CDR3, as DNA: TGCGCCAGCAGCTGGGGGTCATGGACAGGGGCCGGCGAGCAGTACTTC. It specifies CASSWGSWTGAGEQYF.

The gene calls are TRBV4-1 and TRBJ2-7, with D maybe TRBD1 (6 bases). Between the trimmed V and J ends, which lost 3 bases and 7 bases, there was a span of 16 bases. The CDR3 runs 14 residues. CDR1 is MGHRA, CDR2 YSYEKL, per germline. The CDR3 sequence is CASSHFRGSREQYF. In DNA, the CDR3 is TGCGCCAGCAGCCACTTTAGGGGGTCACGGGAGCAGTACTTC.

The V gene is TRBV4-2, the J gene TRBJ2-1, with D perhaps TRBD2 (5 bases). Germline loops: CDR1 LGHNA, CDR2 YNFKEQ. V was shortened by 1 base and J by 5 bases, with 15 bases between the two germline ends. This CDR3 region has 16 residues. The CDR3 reads CASSQAYGIADNEQFF. In DNA form, the CDR3 reads TGTGCCAGCAGCCAAGCGTACGGGATCGCCGACAATGAGCAGTTCTTC.

V and J are TRBV7-9 and TRBJ2-7; possibly TRBD1 for D (6 bases). This CDR3 is 15 amino acids long. Germline values: CDR1 SEHNR, CDR2 FQNEAQ (reference sequence). V was clipped by 4 bases and J by 7 bases, with 20 bases between them. The CDR3 region is CASSSQSTGQREQYF. In DNA form, the CDR3 reads TGTGCCAGCAGCTCCCAATCAACGGGACAAAGGGAGCAGTACTTC. Full variable domain (remainder filled in from reference TRBV7-9 and TRBJ2-7): DTGVSQNPRHKITKRGQNVTFRCDPISEHNRLYWYRQTLGQGPEFLTYFQNEAQLEKSRLLSDRFSAERPKGSFSTLEIQRTEQGDSAMYLCASSSQSTGQREQYFGPGTRLTVT.

Comment on this clone: The sample carries other DNA sequences with the same CDR3. The chain couples TRBV4-3 to TRBJ2-7, with a tentative D call TRBD2 (6 bases). There are 15 residues in the CDR3. V was cut by 0 bases and J by 1 base, with 10 bases left in between. CDR1 and CDR2 from the germline V gene are LGHNA and YSLEER. DNA of the CDR3: TGCGCCAGCAGCCAAGATCGGGGGTCTTCCTACGAGCAGTACTTC. Translating it yields CASSQDRGSSYEQYF.